These 14 T cell receptor beta chains share one sample of origin, sequenced in a study of beta chain features in type 1 diabetes. Expressed TCRB transcripts were sequenced after all isolated RNA was converted to cDNA. The repertoire was sequenced with immunoSEQ multiplex PCR; TCRdb's copy has only in-frame clones and lacks some. The sample has some 900,000 clones; 15% to 20% are singletons. The source material was naive CD4+ T cells from blood. Source of these receptors: a woman under 30 in good health.

The V call is TRBV11-2, the J call TRBJ2-7; 7 nucleotides align to TRBD2. The germline gives CDR1 SGHAT, CDR2 FQNNGV. The length of the CDR3 is 14 residues. The ends lost 2 bases at V and 3 bases at J; junction bases unmatched: 4. Written as DNA, the CDR3 is TGTGCCAGCAGCTTAAGCGGGACCATCTACGAGCAGTACTTC. Translation: CASSLSGTIYEQYF.

This clone has only a few counts. The chain carries TRBV28 and TRBJ2-3; 8 bases align to TRBD2. The CDR3 has 18 amino acids. J lost 0 bases, V lost 7 bases, and 15 bases had no gene match. Germline V gene sequence: CDR1 MDHEN, CDR2 SYDVKM. The CDR3 protein is CASTAGLAGPRSTDTQYF. CDR3 coding DNA: TGTGCCAGCACCGCGGGTTTAGCGGGACCGAGAAGCACAGATACGCAGTATTTT.

This clone showed up just a few times. The gene calls are TRBV5-1 and TRBJ2-5; D remains unclear. The CDR3 covers 12 residues. V lost 6 bases, J lost 1 base, and 7 bases lay in between. Germline V gives CDR1 SGHRS, CDR2 YFSETQ. The CDR3 nucleotides read TGCGCCAGCATGCTCAGCCAAGAGACCCAGTACTTC. The encoded protein is CASMLSQETQYF.

The chain links TRBV5-4 to TRBJ2-1; 10 nucleotides agree with TRBD2. With 0 bases clipped from V and 3 bases from J, the junction kept 0 bases outside the gene matches. The CDR3 has 15 residues. Germline V gene lookup returns CDR1 SGHNT and CDR2 YYREEE (reference sequence). The CDR3: CASSLVAGGYNEQFF. The CDR3 nucleotides read TGTGCCAGCAGCTTGGTAGCGGGGGGCTACAATGAGCAGTTCTTC.

The chain couples TRBV4-1 to TRBJ2-2, with TRBD1 matching over 10 bases. Unmatched junction bases numbered 3, after V lost 6 bases and J lost 5 bases. This CDR3 region has 14 residues. Germline CDR1 reads MGHRA; CDR2 reads YSYEKL. DNA for the CDR3: TGCGCCAGCAGTCGGGACAGGGGTACCGGGGAGCTGTTTTTT. Translating gives CASSRDRGTGELFF.

This clone was observed a few times. The chain combines TRBV2 with TRBJ2-5; a weak D match, TRBD2 (5 bases). The CDR3 totals 13 residues. In germline, CDR1 is SNHLY, CDR2 FYNNEI. V lost 5 bases to trimming and J lost 0 bases, with 7 bases between them. The CDR3 DNA follows: TGTGCCAGCAGTCCGGACTACCAAGAGACCCAGTACTTC. This sequence encodes CASSPDYQETQYF.

A few counts support this clone. This rearrangement joins TRBV4-2 to TRBJ2-4; 9 nucleotides agree with TRBD2. The CDR3 extends over 17 amino acids. With V trimmed by 2 bases and J by 0 bases, 5 bases remained unmatched. Germline-derived CDR1 and CDR2 are LGHNA and YNFKEQ. The CDR3 DNA is TGTGCCAGCAGCCAACCAGCGGGAGGCATAGCCAAAAACATTCAGTACTTC. Protein sequence: CASSQPAGGIAKNIQYF.

This clone was found a few times. This rearrangement joins TRBV4-3 to TRBJ2-7; the D gene could be TRBD1 or TRBD2 (5 bases each). The CDR3 is 14 residues long. The ends were cut back, 1 base at V and 5 bases at J, with 12 bases in the middle. CDR1 and CDR2 from the germline V gene are LGHNA and YSLEER. The CDR3 nucleotides read TGCGCCAGCAGCCAAGTCGAGGGGTCCCACGAGCAGTACTTC. It specifies CASSQVEGSHEQYF.

This clone turned up a few times. The V gene is TRBV2, the J gene TRBJ2-5, with D unresolved. CDR3 size: 13 residues. V lost 4 bases, J lost 5 bases, and 11 bases lay in between. Germline CDR1 reads SNHLY; CDR2 reads FYNNEI. The CDR3 reads CASSAEVRETQYF. As DNA, the CDR3 is TGTGCCAGCAGTGCTGAGGTCAGGGAGACCCAGTACTTC.

In its sample, this clone was seen a few times. The genes are TRBV10-3 and TRBJ1-1; D is possibly TRBD1 (6 bases). V was clipped by 2 bases and J by 6 bases, with 10 bases between them. Germline CDR1 and CDR2: ENHRY and SYGVKD. The CDR3 is made up of 13 amino acids. The CDR3 reads CAISEGEGAEAFF. The CDR3 region has the DNA TGTGCCATCAGTGAGGGTGAGGGGGCTGAAGCTTTCTTT.

This clone was seen a few times. This chain links TRBV4-2 with TRBJ2-7, with 14 bases identical to TRBD2. The CDR3 covers 19 residues. CDR1 is LGHNA and CDR2 is YNFKEQ in the germline V gene. The V and J ends lost 0 bases and 0 bases, in that order; junction bases with no gene match: 7. The CDR3 DNA reads TGTGCCAGCAGCCAAGACCCGACTAGCGGGAGGGAAGACTCCTACGAGCAGTACTTC. Translating gives CASSQDPTSGREDSYEQYF.

J is TRBJ2-5 and V is TRBV5-4; D is possibly TRBD1 or TRBD2 (5 bases each). V was pared by 0 bases and J by 4 bases, with 13 bases between. The germline gives CDR1 SGHNT, CDR2 YYREEE (reference sequence). This CDR3 is built from 15 residues. This CDR3 reads CASSLAHGARETQYF. The CDR3 coding sequence is TGTGCCAGCAGCTTGGCCCACGGGGCCCGAGAGACCCAGTACTTC. Variable domain in full (rest from reference TRBV5-4 and TRBJ2-5): ETGVTQSPTHLIKTRGQQVTLRCSSQSGHNTVSWYQQALGQGPQFIFQYYREEENGRGNFPPRFSGLQFPNYSSELNVNALELDDSALYLCASSLAHGARETQYFGPGTRLLVL.

The chain joins TRBV7-3 to TRBJ2-5; D may correspond to TRBD1 or TRBD2 (6 bases each). Germline V lookup: CDR1 SGHTA, CDR2 FQGTGA. Trimming removed 5 bases at V and 5 bases at J, with 12 bases between. The CDR3 is made up of 13 amino acids. CDR3 in DNA: TGTGCCAGCAGCCTACTGGGGGGCGAGACCCAGTACTTC. Amino acid sequence: CASSLLGGETQYF.

The table lists this clone with a few counts. The gene calls are TRBV21-1 and TRBJ2-4; the table's D gene call, TRBD1, was not cross checked with the DNA. TRBV21-1 is reported as a pseudogene. The CDR3 contains 17 residues. The CDR3 region has the DNA TGTGCCAGCAGCAAATGGGGCCTCAAGGTAGCCAAAAACATTCAGTACTTC. It specifies CASSKWGLKVAKNIQYF.